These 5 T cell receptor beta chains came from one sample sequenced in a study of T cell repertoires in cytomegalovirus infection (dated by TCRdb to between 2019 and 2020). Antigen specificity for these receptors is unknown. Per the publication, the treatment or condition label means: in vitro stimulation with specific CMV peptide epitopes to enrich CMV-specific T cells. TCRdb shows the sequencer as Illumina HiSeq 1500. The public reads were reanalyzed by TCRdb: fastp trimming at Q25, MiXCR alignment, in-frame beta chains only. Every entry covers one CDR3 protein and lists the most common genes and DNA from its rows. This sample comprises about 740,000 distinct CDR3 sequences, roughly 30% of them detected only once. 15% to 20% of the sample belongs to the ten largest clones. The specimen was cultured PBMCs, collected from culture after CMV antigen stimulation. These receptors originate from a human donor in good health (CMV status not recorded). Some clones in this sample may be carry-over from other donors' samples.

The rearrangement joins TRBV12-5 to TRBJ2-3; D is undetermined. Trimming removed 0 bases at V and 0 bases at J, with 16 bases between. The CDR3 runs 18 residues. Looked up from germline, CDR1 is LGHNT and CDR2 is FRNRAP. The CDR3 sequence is CASGLVHDGTASTDTQYF. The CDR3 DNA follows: TGTGCTAGTGGTTTGGTCCACGACGGCACAGCTAGCACAGATACGCAGTATTTT.

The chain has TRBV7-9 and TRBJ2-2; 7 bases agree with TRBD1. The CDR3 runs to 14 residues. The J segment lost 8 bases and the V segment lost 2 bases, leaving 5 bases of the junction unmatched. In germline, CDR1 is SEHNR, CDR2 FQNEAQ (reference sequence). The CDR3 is CASSLLDRVGELFF. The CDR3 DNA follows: TGTGCCAGCAGCTTACTCGACAGGGTAGGGGAGCTGTTTTTT.

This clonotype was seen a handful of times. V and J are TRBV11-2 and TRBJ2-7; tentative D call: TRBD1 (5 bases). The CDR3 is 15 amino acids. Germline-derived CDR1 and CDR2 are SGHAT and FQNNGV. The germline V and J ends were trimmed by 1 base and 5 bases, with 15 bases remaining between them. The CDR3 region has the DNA TGTGCCAGCAGCTTAGGGCAGGGAAATGTACACGAGCAGTACTTC. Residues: CASSLGQGNVHEQYF.

The CDR3 coding sequence is TGTGCCAGCAGTCCTACAGGGGGCGAGGATGGAGAAAAACTGTTTTTT. This codes for CASSPTGGEDGEKLFF. J is TRBJ1-4 and V is TRBV28; TRBD1 matches 9 bases. The germline V gene encodes CDR1 MDHEN and CDR2 SYDVKM. This CDR3 region has 16 residues. V gave up 5 bases and J gave up 8 bases; unmatched junction bases: 12.

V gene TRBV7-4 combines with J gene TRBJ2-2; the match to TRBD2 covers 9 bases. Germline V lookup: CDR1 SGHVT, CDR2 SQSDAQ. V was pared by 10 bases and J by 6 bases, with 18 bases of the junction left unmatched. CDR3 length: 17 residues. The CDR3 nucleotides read TGTGCCACTCCACCCCCGGGACTAGCATCGAGGTCCGGGGAGCTGTTTTTT. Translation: CATPPPGLASRSGELFF.